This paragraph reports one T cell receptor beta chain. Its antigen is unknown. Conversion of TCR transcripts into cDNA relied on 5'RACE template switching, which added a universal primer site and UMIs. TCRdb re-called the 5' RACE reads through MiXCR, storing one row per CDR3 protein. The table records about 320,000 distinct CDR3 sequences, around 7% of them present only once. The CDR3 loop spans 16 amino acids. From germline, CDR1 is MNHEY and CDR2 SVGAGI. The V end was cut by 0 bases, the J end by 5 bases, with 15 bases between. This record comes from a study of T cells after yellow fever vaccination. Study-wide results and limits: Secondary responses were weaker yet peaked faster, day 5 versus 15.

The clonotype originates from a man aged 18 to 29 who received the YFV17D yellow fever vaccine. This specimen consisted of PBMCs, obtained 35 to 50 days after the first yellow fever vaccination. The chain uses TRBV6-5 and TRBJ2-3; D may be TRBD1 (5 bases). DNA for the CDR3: TGTGCCAGCAGTTACTCGACTGGGGCAGGCAGAGATACGCAGTATTTT. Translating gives CASSYSTGAGRDTQYF.